This record covers a single T cell receptor beta chain. Its specificity is unknown. Time point defined: pre-treatment baseline. Apart from two fast progressors, RECIST 1.1 response was judged 12 weeks post-infusion. The record originates from a study of blood T cell dynamics during melanoma immunotherapy. At the level of the study: First-line therapy was either pembrolizumab or nivolumab with ipilimumab for metastatic melanoma.

The data were produced by immunoSEQ multiplex PCR, yet TCRdb's version contains in-frame clones alone and is incomplete. The sample holds approximately 12,000 clones, more than 70% seen once. Study outcomes and limitations: Clones driving repertoire changes may be melanoma-specific or general immune activation.

The CDR3 runs 12 residues. Germline V gives CDR1 MGHDK, CDR2 SYGVNS. After removal of 6 bases from V and 3 bases from J, the junction contained 0 bases not matched to a gene. The sequence derives from a human donor with melanoma. The chain carries TRBV25-1 and TRBJ2-7, with 9 bases lining up with TRBD1. The sequencing here drew on blood, taken from a patient treated with checkpoint blockade. The CDR3 nucleotides read TGTGCCAGCAGGGACAGGGGCTACGAGCAGTACTTC. This encodes CASRDRGYEQYF.